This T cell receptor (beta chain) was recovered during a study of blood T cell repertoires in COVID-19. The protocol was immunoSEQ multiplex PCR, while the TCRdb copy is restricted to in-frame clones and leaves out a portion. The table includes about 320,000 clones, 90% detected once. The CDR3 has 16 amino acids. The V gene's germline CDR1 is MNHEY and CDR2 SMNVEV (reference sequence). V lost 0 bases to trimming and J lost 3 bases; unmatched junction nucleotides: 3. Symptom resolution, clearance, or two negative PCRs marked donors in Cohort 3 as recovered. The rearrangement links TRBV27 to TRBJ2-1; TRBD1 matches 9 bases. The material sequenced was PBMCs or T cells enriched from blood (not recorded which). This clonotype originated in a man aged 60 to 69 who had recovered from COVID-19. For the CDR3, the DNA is TGTGCCAGCAGTTTATCCGTGACAGGGGGCTACAATGAGCAGTTCTTC. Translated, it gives CASSLSVTGGYNEQFF.